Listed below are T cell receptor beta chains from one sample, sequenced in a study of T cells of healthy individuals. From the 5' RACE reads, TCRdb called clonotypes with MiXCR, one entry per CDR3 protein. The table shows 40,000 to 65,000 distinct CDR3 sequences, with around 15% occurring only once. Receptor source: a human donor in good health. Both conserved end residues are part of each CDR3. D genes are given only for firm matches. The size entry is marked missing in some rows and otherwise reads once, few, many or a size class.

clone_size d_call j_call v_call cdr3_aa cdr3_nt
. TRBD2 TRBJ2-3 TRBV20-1 CSARIPSGHTDTQYF TGCAGTGCTAGAATCCCTAGCGGGCACACAGATACGCAGTATTTT
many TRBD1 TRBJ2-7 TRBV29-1 CSAKTGWYEQYF TGCAGCGCGAAGACAGGGTGGTACGAGCAGTACTTC
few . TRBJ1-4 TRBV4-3 CASSQVVGTKDEKLFF TGCGCCAGCAGCCAAGTCGTGGGGACGAAGGATGAAAAACTGTTTTTT
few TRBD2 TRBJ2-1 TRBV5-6 CASSFGGDLAEQFF TGTGCCAGCAGCTTCGGGGGGGATCTCGCAGAGCAGTTCTTC
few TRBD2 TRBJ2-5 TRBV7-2 CASSLGRLAEETQYF TGTGCCAGCAGCTTAGGGAGACTAGCGGAAGAGACCCAGTACTTC
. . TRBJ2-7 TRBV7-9 CASSLALIQGSSYEQYF TGTGCCAGCAGCTTAGCGCTGATTCAGGGAAGCTCCTACGAGCAGTACTTC
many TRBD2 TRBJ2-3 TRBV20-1 CSARDPSGSTDTQYF TGCAGTGCTAGAGACCCTAGCGGTAGCACAGATACGCAGTATTTT
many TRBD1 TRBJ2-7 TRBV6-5 CASSYLGQEQYF TGTGCCAGCAGTTACTTGGGACAGGAGCAGTACTTC
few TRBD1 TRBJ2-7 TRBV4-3 CASSRDRFSSYEQYF TGCGCCAGCAGCCGGGACAGATTTAGCTCCTACGAGCAGTACTTC
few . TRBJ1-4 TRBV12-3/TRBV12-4 CASSKQGNEKLFF TGTGCCAGCAGCAAACAGGGTAATGAAAAACTGTTTTTT
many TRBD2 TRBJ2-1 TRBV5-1 CASSPTSGGYNEQFF TGCGCCAGCAGCCCGACTAGCGGGGGGTACAATGAGCAGTTCTTC
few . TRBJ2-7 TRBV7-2 CASSLLGYEQYF TGTGCCAGCAGCCTCCTAGGCTACGAGCAGTACTTC
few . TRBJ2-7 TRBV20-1 CSARRDSASYEQYF TGCAGTGCTAGAAGAGACAGTGCCTCCTACGAGCAGTACTTC
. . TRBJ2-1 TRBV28 CASGPGGEQFF TGTGCCAGCGGCCCGGGGGGCGAGCAGTTCTTC
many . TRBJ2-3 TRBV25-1 CASPGDLTDTQYF TGTGCCAGCCCGGGGGACCTCACAGATACGCAGTATTTT
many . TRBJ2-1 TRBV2 CASGQRIASYNEQFF TGTGCCAGCGGACAGAGAATCGCCTCATACAATGAGCAGTTCTTC
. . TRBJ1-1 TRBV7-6 CASDLGGGGTEAFF TGTGCCAGCGATTTGGGGGGAGGAGGGACTGAAGCTTTCTTT
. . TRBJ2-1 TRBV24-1 CATSDLGDNEQFF TGTGCCACCAGTGATTTAGGAGACAATGAGCAGTTCTTC
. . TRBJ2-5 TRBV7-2 CASSLDGARNQETQYF TGTGCCAGCAGCTTAGACGGGGCCAGGAACCAAGAGACCCAGTACTTC
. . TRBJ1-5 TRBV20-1 CSARDRPSLSNQPQHF TGCAGTGCTAGGGACAGACCTTCTCTTAGCAATCAGCCCCAGCATTTT
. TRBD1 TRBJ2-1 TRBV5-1 CASSEGTAYNEQFF TGCGCCAGCAGCGAAGGGACAGCCTACAATGAGCAGTTCTTC
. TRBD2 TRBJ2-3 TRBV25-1 CASGASGSYTDTQYF TGTGCCAGCGGGGCTAGCGGGAGTTATACAGATACGCAGTATTTT
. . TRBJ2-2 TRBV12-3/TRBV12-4 CASSRGEPGELFF TGTGCCAGCAGCCGCGGTGAGCCCGGGGAGCTGTTTTTT
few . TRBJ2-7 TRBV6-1 CASSVFLNTGTHRSYEQYF TGTGCCAGCAGTGTCTTCCTTAACACCGGGACACATAGATCCTACGAGCAGTACTTC
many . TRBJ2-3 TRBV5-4 CASNRGGADTQYF TGTGCCAGCAACAGGGGCGGGGCAGATACGCAGTATTTT
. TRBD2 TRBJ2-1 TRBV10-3 CASSYTSGGYNEQFF TGCGCCAGCAGCTATACTAGCGGGGGATACAATGAGCAGTTCTTC
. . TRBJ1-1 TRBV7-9 CASNRDFTEAFF TGTGCCAGCAACAGAGACTTCACTGAAGCTTTCTTT
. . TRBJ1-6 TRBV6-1 CASRDMNNSPLHF TGTGCCAGCAGGGACATGAATAATTCACCCCTCCACTTT
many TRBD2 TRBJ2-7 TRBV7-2 CASSLEVKFSGSSYEQYF TGTGCCAGCAGCTTAGAAGTTAAGTTTAGCGGGAGCTCCTACGAGCAGTACTTC
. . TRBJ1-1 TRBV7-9 CASSFGDTEAFF TGTGCCAGCAGCTTTGGAGACACTGAAGCTTTCTTT
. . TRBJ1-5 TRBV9 CASSVGYESNQPQHF TGTGCCAGCAGCGTAGGGTACGAAAGCAATCAGCCCCAGCATTTT
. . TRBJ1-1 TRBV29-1 CSVERGGKGLIGTEAFF TGCAGCGTTGAGCGCGGGGGCAAGGGTTTAATTGGGACTGAAGCTTTCTTT
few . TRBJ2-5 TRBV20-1 CSARDINRIQETQYF TGCAGTGCTAGGGACATCAATCGGATTCAAGAGACCCAGTACTTC
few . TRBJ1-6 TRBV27 CASSPILNSPLHF TGTGCCAGCAGTCCCATCCTTAATTCACCCCTCCACTTT
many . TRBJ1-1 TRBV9 CASSVDSNTEAFF TGTGCCAGCAGCGTAGACAGTAACACTGAAGCTTTCTTT
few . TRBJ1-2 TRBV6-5 CASIGVGQVAGYTF TGTGCCAGCATTGGGGTCGGGCAGGTCGCTGGCTACACCTTC
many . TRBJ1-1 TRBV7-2 CASSRERQGSTEAFF TGTGCCAGCAGCCGAGAGAGGCAGGGAAGTACTGAAGCTTTCTTT
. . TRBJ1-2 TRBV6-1 CASRATSSGGYGYTF TGTGCCAGCAGAGCAACGAGCTCCGGGGGTTATGGCTACACCTTC
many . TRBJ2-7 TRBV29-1 CSVEFGGTYEQYF TGCAGCGTTGAATTCGGCGGGACCTACGAGCAGTACTTC
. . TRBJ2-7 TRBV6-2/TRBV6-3 CASHPGSSYEQYF TGTGCCTCACACCCGGGATCTTCCTACGAGCAGTACTTC
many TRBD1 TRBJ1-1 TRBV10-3 CAIRVQGTGTEAFF TGTGCCATCAGGGTACAGGGGACGGGAACTGAAGCTTTCTTT
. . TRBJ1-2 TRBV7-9 CASSLGNDGYTF TGTGCCAGCAGCTTAGGTAACGATGGCTACACCTTC
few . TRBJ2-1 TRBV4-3 CASSQDKSGLEQFF TGCGCCAGCAGCCAAGATAAGTCCGGGCTTGAGCAGTTCTTC
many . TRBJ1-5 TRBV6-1 CASSSLSGYSNQPQHF TGTGCCAGCAGTTCCTTATCGGGGTATAGCAATCAGCCCCAGCATTTT
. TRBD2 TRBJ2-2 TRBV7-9 CASSLLAGDTGELFF TGTGCCAGCAGCTTACTAGCGGGAGACACCGGGGAGCTGTTTTTT
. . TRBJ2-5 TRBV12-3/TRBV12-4 CASSPLMGPEETQYF TGTGCCAGCAGCCCCCTAATGGGACCCGAAGAGACCCAGTACTTC